Described below is a single T cell receptor (beta chain) sequence and its context. Distinct nucleotide sequences in the sample also encode this CDR3. These data are taken from a study of blood T cell repertoires in COVID-19. Study as a whole: The United States, Italy and Spain were the sources of the acute and convalescent COVID-19 samples.

The junction had 4 bases not matched to a gene; V was cut back by 3 bases and J by 4 bases. CDR3 length: 14 amino acids. Per the germline V gene, CDR1 is SGHRS and CDR2 is YFSETQ. Authors' data handling: Amplification of reference gene primers was used by the study to estimate nucleated cell counts. TCRdb's table, derived via immunoSEQ multiplex PCR, lists solely in-frame clones and lacks some. D and trimming come from the DNA, and the V and J calls and clone size come from that table. The sample lists about 190,000 clones; approximately 89% were seen once. The sequence was obtained from a woman in her 30s with acute or convalescent COVID-19. This rearrangement joins TRBV5-1 to TRBJ2-7; the match to TRBD2 covers 10 bases. Specimen: peripheral blood. CDR3 bases: TGCGCCAGCAGCTCGACTAGCGGGTCTTACGAGCAGTACTTC. The encoded protein is CASSSTSGSYEQYF.